This T cell receptor (beta chain) was identified during a study of shared clonotypes between healthy human individuals. Study at large: The study used three CD4 naive, three CD4 memory, two CD8 naive and one CD8 memory plate per donor. Study-wide points: Clonotype sharing levels among donors were expected to vary with sequencing depth. Naive subsets, compared against memory subsets, generally had larger estimated richness values.

This CDR3 has 14 amino acids. Per germline, CDR1 MNHEY and CDR2 SMNVEV (reference sequence). V was shortened by 6 bases and J by 6 bases, with 18 bases between the two germline ends. Only Caucasian adults living in Nashville, Tennessee served as donors. Details on this clone: What it binds is not known.

Data came from immunoSEQ multiplex PCR; TCRdb stores just in-frame clones and leaves some out. This table has 2.3 million or so clones, about 92% appearing once. Sequencing used naive CD4+ T cells from PBMCs. Subset given: CD45RA+ positively selected. The sequence was obtained from a man younger than 30 in good health. Some clones in this sample may be carry-over from other donors' samples. The chain links TRBV27 to TRBJ2-7; D gene unclear. The CDR3 coding sequence is TGTGCCAGCAGGGTGAGCCCGTTGACTGGCGAGCAGTACTTC. Amino acids: CASRVSPLTGEQYF.